This T cell receptor beta chain was captured by sequencing in a study of blood T cell repertoires in COVID-19. Profiling relied on immunoSEQ multiplex PCR, and the TCRdb table lists in-frame clones only, not all of them. The data contain 150,000 to 200,000 clones, roughly 87% of them singletons. The CDR3 loop spans 13 amino acids. V shed 3 bases and J shed 0 bases, with 8 bases lying between them. CDR1 and CDR2 from the germline V gene are GTSNPN and SVGIG (reference sequence). Sample: PBMCs or T cells enriched from blood (not recorded which). The origin of this receptor is a man in his fifties or sixties who had recovered from COVID-19. The V gene is TRBV30, the J gene TRBJ2-5; D gene uncertain. The CDR3 DNA is TGTGCCTGGAGCGGCGGCTACCAAGAGACCCAGTACTTC. Amino acids: CAWSGGYQETQYF.